One T cell receptor beta chain is described in this entry. Trimming stripped 4 bases from V and 0 bases from J, with 13 bases between. CDR3 size: 14 residues. Germline assignment: CDR1 SQVTM and CDR2 ANQGSEA. Profiling relied on immunoSEQ multiplex PCR, and the TCRdb table lists in-frame clones only, not all of them. The table includes 200,000 to 300,000 clones, about 90% detected once. The sample is drawn from a study of blood T cell repertoires in COVID-19. All enrollees were about 18 to 90 years old and from about two dozen US areas. This clonotype originated in a woman in her 40s with acute COVID-19. The sample was PBMCs or T cells enriched from blood (not recorded which). The rearrangement links TRBV29-1 to TRBJ2-7; D perhaps matches TRBD2 (5 bases). CDR3 sequence (DNA): TGCAGCGTTGTTGGGGTCGGGATCTCCTACGAGCAGTACTTC. It encodes CSVVGVGISYEQYF.